These 16 T cell receptor beta chains originate from one sample sequenced in a study of CD8 T cells in ankylosing spondylitis. TCRdb passed the 5' RACE reads through MiXCR, listing each CDR3 protein once. Of about 360,000 distinct CDR3 sequences listed, 20% to 25% are singletons. The source material was blood, either unsorted or a sorted T cell fraction (not recorded which). These receptors were taken from a male donor with ankylosing spondylitis or in good health (not recorded which).

The V call is TRBV4-1, the J call TRBJ2-1; TRBD2 matches at 10 bases. Germline lookup yields CDR1 MGHRA and CDR2 YSYEKL. The CDR3 has 16 amino acids. V dropped 1 base and J dropped 8; count of bases not matched to a gene: 8. CDR3 coding DNA: TGCGCCAGCAGCCAAGCCGGGACTAGCGTGACCTATGAGCAGTTCTTC. It translates to CASSQAGTSVTYEQFF.

There are a few counts of this clonotype. This chain links TRBV4-1 with TRBJ2-2, with 8 bases fitting TRBD1. With V trimmed by 1 base and J by 5 bases, 0 bases remained unmatched. Looked up from germline, CDR1 is MGHRA and CDR2 is YSYEKL. The CDR3 consists of 14 residues. DNA for the CDR3: TGCGCCAGCAGCCAAGGACAGGGGACCGGGGAGCTGTTTTTT. Translation: CASSQGQGTGELFF.

The chain recombines TRBV5-1 with TRBJ1-1; D gene ambiguous. The V end lost 7 bases, the J end lost 3 bases, and 16 bases lay between the germline ends. The CDR3 loop spans 14 amino acids. Germline CDR1 and CDR2: SGHRS and YFSETQ. The CDR3 nucleotides are TGCGCCAGCGGATTGAGAGGAGAGGACACTGAAGCTTTCTTT. This translates into CASGLRGEDTEAFF.

This clonotype has only a few counts. The chain links TRBV20-1 to TRBJ2-7; no clear D. CDR1 is DFQATT, CDR2 SNEGSKA, per germline (reference sequence). The CDR3 is 9 residues long. V lost 3 bases, J lost 3 bases, and 0 bases lay in between. CDR3 nucleotides: TGCAGTGCTAGCTACGAGCAGTACTTC. It specifies CSASYEQYF.

In this sample, this clonotype turned up a few times. The chain is built from TRBV20-1 and TRBJ2-7; D uncertain. V dropped 2 bases and J dropped 0 bases, with 2 bases sitting between them. This CDR3 is 11 amino acids long. CDR1 and CDR2 from the germline V gene are DFQATT and SNEGSKA (reference sequence). This CDR3 reads CSARISYEQYF. DNA of the CDR3: TGCAGTGCTAGAATCTCCTACGAGCAGTACTTC.

The chain is built from TRBV7-9 and TRBJ2-1; 8 nucleotides match TRBD1. CDR3 length: 16 amino acids. CDR1 SEHNR and CDR2 FQNEAQ come from the germline V gene (reference sequence). With V trimmed by 6 bases and J by 7 bases, 14 bases remained unmatched. CDR3 bases: TGTGCCAGCAGTTTAACGAGGACAGGGAGTTTAAATGAGCAGTTCTTC. Its translation: CASSLTRTGSLNEQFF.

This clonotype was picked up a small number of times. The chain combines TRBV29-1 with TRBJ1-2, with 7 bases matching TRBD1. CDR1 SQVTM and CDR2 ANQGSEA come from the germline V gene. V trimming: 3 bases; J trimming: 6 bases; junction bases outside the gene matches: 10. The CDR3 has 14 amino acids. The CDR3 sequence: CSVEGRGQPNGYTF. The CDR3 bases are TGCAGCGTTGAGGGGAGGGGACAGCCGAATGGCTACACCTTC.

V is TRBV28 and J is TRBJ2-3; the match to TRBD1 covers 7 bases. Germline V lookup: CDR1 MDHEN, CDR2 SYDVKM. The CDR3 runs to 14 residues. The V segment lost 0 bases and the J segment 4 bases; nucleotides outside the gene matches: 1. This CDR3 is CASSLWTGSDTQYF. For the CDR3, the DNA is TGTGCCAGCAGTTTATGGACAGGGTCAGATACGCAGTATTTT. The full variable domain, in which reference TRBV28 and TRBJ2-3 provide the parts outside the CDR3, is DVKVTQSSRYLVKRTGEKVFLECVQDMDHENMFWYRQDPGLGLRLIYFSYDVKMKEKGDIPEGYSVSREKKERFSLILESASTNQTSMYLCASSLWTGSDTQYFGPGTRLTVL.

V gene TRBV27 combines with J gene TRBJ2-1; D is ambiguous. The CDR3 covers 14 residues. The V end lost 6 bases, the J end lost 2 bases, and 11 bases lay between the germline ends. CDR1 is MNHEY and CDR2 is SMNVEV in the germline V gene (reference sequence). DNA of the CDR3: TGTGCCAGCAGACTTCGGACCCCCTACAATGAGCAGTTCTTC. It is translated as CASRLRTPYNEQFF.

The chain is built from TRBV13 and TRBJ2-7; TRBD1 aligns across 8 bases. V lost 5 bases and J lost 6; bases outside the gene matches: 12. The CDR3 is made up of 15 amino acids. CDR1 is PRHDT, CDR2 FYEKMQ, per germline (reference sequence). CDR3 residues: CASSPTPTGEREQYF. The DNA of the CDR3 is TGTGCCAGCAGCCCCACCCCGACAGGGGAGCGCGAGCAGTACTTC.

This clonotype was counted only a few times. The chain employs TRBV7-9 and TRBJ2-7; 7 bases agree with TRBD1. V shed 6 bases, J shed 1 base, and the junction held 3 bases outside the gene matches. The CDR3 length is 13 residues. Germline-derived CDR1 and CDR2 are SEHNR and FQNEAQ (reference sequence). CDR3 bases: TGTGCCAGCAGAGGACAGGTGTCCTACGAGCAGTACTTC. It yields the protein CASRGQVSYEQYF. Together with reference TRBV7-9 and TRBJ2-7, the CDR3 gives the full variable domain: DTGVSQNPRHKITKRGQNVTFRCDPISEHNRLYWYRQTLGQGPEFLTYFQNEAQLEKSRLLSDRFSAERPKGSFSTLEIQRTEQGDSAMYLCASRGQVSYEQYFGPGTRLTVT.

This clonotype was observed a few times. V gene TRBV20-1 combines with J gene TRBJ2-5; the D gene could be TRBD1 or TRBD2 (5 bases each). The CDR3 consists of 13 residues. Germline CDR1 and CDR2: DFQATT and SNEGSKA (reference sequence). The V gene lost 3 bases and the J gene lost 5 bases, with 13 bases spanning the gap. DNA for the CDR3: TGCAGTGCTAGGGGACCAGACGGGGAGACCCAGTACTTC. It translates to CSARGPDGETQYF.

This clonotype was seen a handful of times. The chain uses TRBV12-3 or TRBV12-4 and TRBJ1-1; D is unclear. V lost 6 bases and J lost 8, with 7 bases in between. CDR3 length: 10 amino acids. The CDR3 protein is CASSPGEAFF. Written as DNA, the CDR3 is TGTGCCAGCAGCCCCGGGGAAGCTTTCTTT.

This clonotype was counted at least ten times. V is TRBV5-1 and J is TRBJ2-3, with 11 positions matching TRBD2. Germline lookup yields CDR1 SGHRS and CDR2 YFSETQ. The CDR3 runs to 19 residues. The trim removed 4 bases at V and 3 bases at J, leaving 16 bases unmatched. CDR3 region: CASSLYTSGGLSETDTQYF. The CDR3 nucleotides read TGCGCCAGCAGCCTGTACACTAGCGGGGGCCTCTCAGAAACAGATACGCAGTATTTT.

There are a few counts of this clonotype. The rearrangement links TRBV7-9 to TRBJ2-5; possible D gene TRBD1, 5 bases. CDR3 length: 14 residues. CDR1 SEHNR and CDR2 FQNEAQ come from the germline V gene (reference sequence). V lost 1 base and J 5 bases, leaving 11 bases between the germline ends. The chain's CDR3 is CASSLGQGPETQYF. The CDR3 bases are TGTGCCAGCAGCTTAGGCCAGGGCCCCGAGACCCAGTACTTC.

The chain couples TRBV9 to TRBJ2-5; tentative D call: TRBD2 (6 bases). The CDR3 consists of 15 residues. CDR1 is SGDLS and CDR2 is YYNGEE in the germline V gene. The V end was cut by 4 bases, the J end by 1 base, with 14 bases between. The CDR3 sequence: CASSLTAGSQETQYF. CDR3 nucleotide sequence: TGTGCCAGCAGCCTTACAGCGGGCTCCCAAGAGACCCAGTACTTC.